The sequence of this T cell receptor beta chain was determined in a study of T cells in Graves' hyperthyroidism and ophthalmopathy. In germline, CDR1 is SGHTA, CDR2 FQGNSA. The CDR3 is made up of 15 amino acids. The J segment lost 12 bases and the V segment lost 2 bases, leaving 7 bases of the junction unmatched. RNA transcripts gave rise to amplified TCR beta CDR3 regions. The TCR CDR3 was amplified in a first-round RT-PCR using the HTBI primer set. One entry per CDR3 protein, called by TCRdb with MiXCR from the multiplex PCR reads. The sample has around 600,000 distinct CDR3 sequences, nearly 45% seen once.

Sequenced material: peripheral blood or thyroid tissue (not recorded which). The clonotype comes from an adult man with Graves' disease, either hyperthyroidism or ophthalmopathy (not recorded which). The V and J genes are TRBV7-2 and TRBJ1-6; TRBD1 agrees at 10 bases. The CDR3 sequence: CASSLRGTGVRPLHF. Written as DNA, the CDR3 is TGTGCCAGCAGCTTAAGAGGGACAGGGGTTCGACCCCTCCACTTT.